A single sample gave rise to the 20 T cell receptor beta chains below, sequenced in a study of cytomegalovirus exposure and HLA in healthy donors. The PCR ran on 60 Vbeta and 13 Jbeta primers. TCRdb's copy holds only in-frame clones and misses some; the assay was immunoSEQ multiplex PCR. Of approximately 100,000 clones listed, 75% to 80% were seen once; the top ten hold more than 10%. Material for sequencing was PBMCs. All receptors come from a woman aged 40 to 50 in good health and CMV-seropositive.

The genes are TRBV9 and TRBJ2-3; TRBD2 matches at 7 bases. V shed 4 bases, J shed 5 bases, and the junction held 10 bases outside the gene matches. Germline loops: CDR1 SGDLS, CDR2 YYNGEE. This CDR3 spans 15 amino acids. The CDR3: CASSLQAGPGDTQYF. The CDR3 nucleotides are TGTGCCAGCAGCCTCCAAGCGGGGCCCGGAGATACGCAGTATTTT.

The chain carries TRBV5-1 and TRBJ2-7; TRBD1 agrees at 11 bases. V trimming: 5 bases; J trimming: 1 base; junction bases outside the gene matches: 11. CDR3 length equals 17 residues. CDR1 SGHRS and CDR2 YFSETQ come from the germline V gene. CDR3 protein: CASSPVPGQGESYEQYF. CDR3 nucleotides: TGCGCCAGCAGTCCTGTCCCGGGACAGGGGGAATCCTACGAGCAGTACTTC.

V is TRBV5-1 and J is TRBJ2-5; TRBD2 might be the D (5 bases). V was pared by 3 bases and J by 2 bases, with 14 bases between. This CDR3 is built from 15 residues. CDR1 is SGHRS, CDR2 YFSETQ, per germline. CDR3 coding DNA: TGCGCCAGCAGCTCCTTTGCGGGTCCTCAAGAGACCCAGTACTTC. Translating gives CASSSFAGPQETQYF.

This chain links TRBV5-4 with TRBJ2-6, with a weak D call TRBD2 (6 bases). Germline CDR1 SGHNT, CDR2 YYREEE (reference sequence). The length of the CDR3 is 15 residues. Trimming removed 5 bases from V and 1 base from J, with 10 bases in between. CDR3 sequence (DNA): TGTGCCAGCAGTTCCGGGGGTTCTGGGGCCAACGTCCTGACTTTC. Its translation: CASSSGGSGANVLTF.

The chain links TRBV6-5 to TRBJ1-6; D possibly corresponds to TRBD1 (6 bases). CDR3 size: 15 residues. Looked up from germline, CDR1 is MNHEY and CDR2 is SVGAGI. Trimming removed 5 bases at V and 7 bases at J, with 15 bases between. CDR3 in DNA: TGTGCCAGCAGTAACCAGCAGGGGCGGAATTCACCCCTCCACTTT. Protein product: CASSNQQGRNSPLHF.

This chain connects TRBV6-5 to TRBJ1-4; D is uncertain. The CDR3 length is 14 residues. V lost 3 bases to trimming and J lost 1 base, with 6 bases between them. Germline V gene sequence: CDR1 MNHEY, CDR2 SVGAGI. As DNA, the CDR3 is TGTGCCAGCAGTTATGCGGAAACTAATGAAAAACTGTTTTTT. Protein product: CASSYAETNEKLFF.

The chain has TRBV7-9 and TRBJ1-1; TRBD1 aligns across 7 bases. V was pared by 5 bases and J by 0 bases, with 9 bases of the junction left unmatched. Germline V gene sequence: CDR1 SEHNR, CDR2 FQNEAQ (reference sequence). There are 16 residues in the CDR3. The CDR3 bases are TGTGCCAGCAGCCTCGACAGGGTTCTAATGAACACTGAAGCTTTCTTT. It translates to CASSLDRVLMNTEAFF.

This clone occurred a few times. V and J are TRBV5-6 and TRBJ2-1, with D perhaps TRBD1 (6 bases). CDR1 is SGHDT, CDR2 YYEEEE, per germline. There are 15 residues in the CDR3. The V end lost 2 bases, the J end lost 12 bases, and 21 bases lay between the germline ends. DNA of the CDR3: TGTGCCAGCAGCTTTCGGGGCCACAGGGAAATGGGGCAGTTCTTC. Its protein is CASSFRGHREMGQFF. Drawing the rest from reference TRBV5-6 and TRBJ2-1, the complete variable domain is DAGVTQSPTHLIKTRGQQVTLRCSPKSGHDTVSWYQQALGQGPQFIFQYYEEEERQRGNFPDRFSGHQFPNYSSELNVNALLLGDSALYLCASSFRGHREMGQFFGPGTRLTVL.

The chain couples TRBV19 to TRBJ2-7; tentative D call: TRBD2 (5 bases). Trimming stripped 6 bases from V and 0 bases from J, with 12 bases between. This CDR3 comprises 14 residues. From germline, CDR1 is LNHDA and CDR2 SQIVND (reference sequence). CDR3 coding DNA: TGTGCCAGTAGGCCCCGGAGGAGCTCCTACGAGCAGTACTTC. Translated: CASRPRRSSYEQYF. Looking up the rest from reference TRBV19 and TRBJ2-7 gives the full variable domain: DGGITQSPKYLFRKEGQNVTLSCEQNLNHDAMYWYRQDPGQGLRLIYYSQIVNDFQKGDIAEGYSVSREKKESFPLTVTSAQKNPTAFYLCASRPRRSSYEQYFGPGTRLTVT.

The chain has TRBV6-1 and TRBJ2-5, with D possibly TRBD2 on 7 matching bases. Germline CDR1 MNHNS, CDR2 SASEGT. V dropped 2 bases and J dropped 5 bases, with 12 bases sitting between them. The CDR3 sequence is 14 residues long. DNA of the CDR3: TGTGCCAGCAGTGAAATGGGGGGGCTGGAGACCCAGTACTTC. It codes for CASSEMGGLETQYF.

The chain employs TRBV27 and TRBJ2-3; 12 bases fit TRBD2. This CDR3 is 16 amino acids long. J gave up 5 bases and V 4 bases, and 7 bases lay outside the gene matches. The germline gives CDR1 MNHEY, CDR2 SMNVEV (reference sequence). The CDR3 spells CASSSLGLAGKDTQYF. The CDR3 DNA reads as TGTGCCAGCAGTTCCCTAGGACTAGCGGGGAAAGATACGCAGTATTTT.

The gene calls are TRBV4-1 and TRBJ1-1; D unclear. The CDR3 runs to 14 residues. Germline V gene sequence: CDR1 MGHRA, CDR2 YSYEKL. Trimming took off 3 bases at V and 5 bases at J, with 13 bases between the two ends. CDR3 region: CASSHQSWRTEAFF. The CDR3 region has the DNA TGCGCCAGCAGCCACCAAAGTTGGAGGACTGAAGCTTTCTTT.

The count of this clone is one. J is TRBJ1-1 and V is TRBV19; 7 bases are a match to TRBD1. The V and J ends lost 3 bases and 0 bases, in that order; junction bases with no gene match: 10. The germline gives CDR1 LNHDA, CDR2 SQIVND (reference sequence). The CDR3 loop spans 17 amino acids. The CDR3 here is CASSIQDREGMNTEAFF. The CDR3 nucleotides read TGTGCCAGTAGTATTCAAGACAGGGAAGGGATGAACACTGAAGCTTTCTTT. The full variable domain, completed using reference TRBV19 and TRBJ1-1, is DGGITQSPKYLFRKEGQNVTLSCEQNLNHDAMYWYRQDPGQGLRLIYYSQIVNDFQKGDIAEGYSVSREKKESFPLTVTSAQKNPTAFYLCASSIQDREGMNTEAFFGQGTRLTVV.

The chain couples TRBV5-4 to TRBJ1-1; no clear D. Germline V gene sequence: CDR1 SGHNT, CDR2 YYREEE (reference sequence). The V and J ends lost 2 bases and 0 bases respectively, with 5 bases between them. The CDR3 totals 13 residues. The DNA of the CDR3 is TGTGCCAGCAGCTTTGCGGTGAACACTGAAGCTTTCTTT. This encodes CASSFAVNTEAFF.

This clone was counted only a few times. The chain combines TRBV19 with TRBJ2-7; 9 bases align to TRBD1. The V and J ends lost 5 bases and 3 bases, in that order; junction bases with no gene match: 14. The CDR3 spans 17 residues. CDR1 is LNHDA, CDR2 SQIVND, per germline (reference sequence). CDR3 nucleotides: TGTGCCAGTAGTGCACGACCCCGGACAGGGGTAGGCTACGAGCAGTACTTC. Encoded protein: CASSARPRTGVGYEQYF.

The V gene is TRBV9, the J gene TRBJ2-5; TRBD2 matches 9 bases. The V gene end was trimmed by 8 bases and the J gene end by 5 bases; junction bases not matched to a gene: 13. CDR1 is SGDLS and CDR2 is YYNGEE in the germline V gene. The CDR3 totals 15 residues. The CDR3 bases are TGTGCCAGTGGTGTGGCCGCGGGGGGGATGGAGACCCAGTACTTC. Translating gives CASGVAAGGMETQYF.

The V call is TRBV7-8, the J call TRBJ2-5; 12 positions agree with TRBD2. The CDR3 runs to 14 residues. Trimming cost V 4 bases and J 4 bases; bases outside gene matches: 1. Germline values: CDR1 SGHVS, CDR2 FQNEAQ. The CDR3 coding sequence is TGTGCCAGCAGCTCGACTAGCGGGGGAGAGACCCAGTACTTC. It yields the protein CASSSTSGGETQYF.

V is TRBV30 and J is TRBJ1-1; tentative D call: TRBD1 (5 bases). The CDR3 has 12 residues. The V end was cut by 3 bases, the J end by 7 bases, with 12 bases between. Germline-derived CDR1 and CDR2 are GTSNPN and SVGIG (reference sequence). The CDR3 DNA reads TGTGCCTGGAGATTGGACGGGGGTGAAGCTTTCTTT. This gives the protein CAWRLDGGEAFF.

J is TRBJ2-2 and V is TRBV25-1; TRBD1 aligns across 8 bases. Germline V gives CDR1 MGHDK, CDR2 SYGVNS. Trimming cost V 5 bases and J 7 bases; bases outside gene matches: 6. This CDR3 has 14 amino acids. The CDR3 nucleotides are TGTGCCAGCAGTCGGACAGGGCGGGACGGGGAGCTGTTTTTT. Its translation is CASSRTGRDGELFF.

The chain employs TRBV9 and TRBJ1-2; 7 bases are a match to TRBD1. J lost 4 bases, V lost 6 bases, and 9 bases had no gene match. Germline V CDR1 and CDR2: SGDLS, YYNGEE. This CDR3 contains 14 residues. In nucleotides, the CDR3 is TGTGCCAGCAACAGGGACAGCCCAAGCTATGGCTACACCTTC. Protein product: CASNRDSPSYGYTF.